This TCR beta chain was found in a study of shared clonotypes between healthy human individuals. Findings and limits, study-wide: About 5% was the fraction of naive CD4 clonotypes found shared across a few donors.

Germline trimming cut 5 bases from V and 2 bases from J; bases unmatched to any gene: 4. This CDR3 comprises 15 residues. In germline, CDR1 is SGHTA, CDR2 FQGNSA. Every subset's genomic DNA went evenly onto several immunoSEQ plates. Only in-frame clones appear in the TCRdb table, and some are missing; sequencing was by immunoSEQ multiplex PCR. The table records roughly 1 million clones, approximately 80% of them present only once. About this clone: Antigen: not known.

Sequencing input: memory CD4+ T cells from PBMCs. The subset: CD45RA-negative fraction. The sequence was collected from a man in his late teens or twenties in good health. Some clones in this sample may be carry-over from other donors' samples. V gene TRBV7-2 combines with J gene TRBJ2-3; TRBD2 aligns across 10 bases. The CDR3 spells CASSTGLAATDTQYF. CDR3 in DNA: TGTGCCAGCAGCACTGGACTAGCGGCCACAGATACGCAGTATTTT. The variable domain in full, completed from reference TRBV7-2 and TRBJ2-3, reads GAGVSQSPSNKVTEKGKDVELRCDPISGHTALYWYRQSLGQGLEFLIYFQGNSAPDKSGLPSDRFSAERTGGSVSTLTIQRTQQEDSAVYLCASSTGLAATDTQYFGPGTRLTVL.